This T cell receptor (beta chain) was sequenced for a study of blood T cell repertoires in COVID-19. This CDR3 region has 15 residues. V trimming: 5 bases; J trimming: 3 bases; junction bases outside the gene matches: 7. Germline V gene data show CDR1 as MNHEY and CDR2 as SMNVEV (reference sequence). TCRdb's copy holds only in-frame clones and misses some; the assay was immunoSEQ multiplex PCR. The sample lists over 450,000 clones, roughly nine tenths seen once, with less than 9% in the top ten. Sequencing was carried out using peripheral blood. The chain uses TRBV27 and TRBJ1-5; TRBD1 agrees at 7 bases. This clonotype was sampled from a woman in her 50s with COVID-19, enrolled during active disease. The chain's CDR3 is CASSSRGTDNQPQHF. The CDR3 nucleotides read TGTGCCAGCAGTAGTCGGGGGACAGACAATCAGCCCCAGCATTTT.